This note documents a single T cell receptor beta chain sequence. Its antigen remains unknown. V was clipped by 4 bases and J by 0 bases, with 13 bases between them. The CDR3 has 14 residues. The germline gives CDR1 SQVTM, CDR2 ANQGSEA. This sample was included in a study of Ad26.COV2.S vaccination and SARS-CoV-2 variants. Study-wide context: Intramuscularly, Ad26.COV2.S was given either once or twice, 56 days apart. General study results and limits: Higher spike-specific TCR breadth was found in vaccine recipients than in placebo recipients. Reportedly, after vaccination the spike-specific CD8+ and CD4+ T cell responses displayed substantial breadth. Recipients of either vaccine or placebo displayed similar breadth of non-spike TCRs.

Sequenced by immunoSEQ multiplex PCR; TCRdb stores in-frame clones only, minus some. The sample carries around 300,000 clones, roughly 90% recorded once. Treatment described: some 20 received Ad26.COV2.S at low or high dose, single or two shots; roughly five received placebo; per-sample allocation not given. Sampling happened 63 days after the first vaccine or placebo injection. The chain is built from TRBV29-1 and TRBJ2-7; D is unclear. The sequence was collected from a person between 18 and 59 years old who received the Ad26.COV2.S COVID-19 vaccine or a placebo. The sequences come from peripheral blood, collected in a trial of Ad26.COV2.S vaccine versus placebo. This CDR3 reads CSVVPGRVSYEQYF. DNA for the CDR3: TGCAGCGTTGTGCCGGGCAGAGTCTCCTACGAGCAGTACTTC.